The subject of this entry is one T cell receptor beta chain. Its antigen is unidentified. The protocol was immunoSEQ multiplex PCR, while the TCRdb copy is restricted to in-frame clones and leaves out a portion. The sample records 550,000 to 750,000 clones, roughly 95% being singletons. The sample belongs to a study of shared clonotypes between healthy human individuals. Terminally differentiated effector memory CD45RA+ cells were excluded by CCR7 positive selection of CD45RO-negative cells. Study conclusions and caveats: Inspection by rarefaction showed sorted-subset sequencing to be incomplete despite large depth.

This clonotype was obtained from a woman under 40 in good health. Sequencing was performed on naive CD8+ T cells sorted from blood.

The CDR3 loop reads CASNQGGLNTEAFF. In nucleotides, the CDR3 is TGTGCCAGCAACCAGGGGGGGCTGAACACTGAAGCTTTCTTT. The chain employs TRBV6-1 and TRBJ1-1; 7 positions match TRBD1. The V segment lost 7 bases and the J segment 0 bases; nucleotides outside the gene matches: 5. The length of the CDR3 is 14 residues. Germline V CDR1 and CDR2: MNHNS, SASEGT.